This T cell receptor beta chain appears in the sequencing data of a study of cytomegalovirus exposure and HLA in healthy donors. Overall study context: Samples from HLA-typed donors yielded 85 million to 95 million unique TCRs in an early data release. Regarding the study as a whole: It is likely that the observed cluster of highly shared sequence variants was a sequencing artifact. Most TCR sequences were rare, but some public TCRs occurred in many donors.

60 Vbeta and 13 Jbeta primers were used in PCR. TCRdb's table, derived via immunoSEQ multiplex PCR, lists solely in-frame clones and lacks some. The sample records roughly 100,000 clones, 73% being singletons. As to this clone: Its cognate antigen is unknown.

The germline V gene has CDR1 LNHDA and CDR2 SQIVND (reference sequence). V lost 3 bases and J lost 0; bases outside the gene matches: 0. This CDR3 region has 15 residues. This sequence was found in a man aged 40-49 years in good health and CMV-seronegative. The sample taken for sequencing was PBMCs. The chain employs TRBV19 and TRBJ2-1, with 9 bases that match TRBD1. In DNA, the CDR3 is TGTGCCAGTAGTATGACAGGGGGCTCCTACAATGAGCAGTTCTTC. Its protein product is CASSMTGGSYNEQFF.